This TCR beta chain stems from a study of cytotoxic CD8 clonotypes in ibrutinib-treated CLL. Assay: immunoSEQ multiplex PCR; the TCRdb copy retains only in-frame clones and omits some. This table has about 270,000 clones, roughly 76% appearing once. CDR1 is MDHEN, CDR2 SYDVKM, per germline. The CDR3 covers 16 residues. V gave up 5 bases and J gave up 0 bases; unmatched junction bases: 5. The receptor comes from a human donor with chronic lymphocytic leukemia. The gene calls are TRBV28 and TRBJ2-3; 10 bases agree with TRBD2. The sample here was PBMCs, taken at disease progression, from a patient treated with ibrutinib. The CDR3: CASSRLAGASTDTQYF. In DNA, the CDR3 is TGTGCCAGCAGTCGCCTAGCGGGAGCCAGCACAGATACGCAGTATTTT.